Sequencing of this T cell receptor beta chain was carried out in a study of T cell repertoires in cytomegalovirus infection. Study background: Public TCR beta signatures provided an indication of both CMV infection and a matching HLA type. Points from the study as a whole: Identification of carriers of CMV plus the relevant HLA was performed using cumulative public TCR beta family frequency. HLA-C-restricted CMV clonotypes gave the most frequent clonotype in two of eight donors.

Points on this clonotype: Antigen specificity is unknown.

The CDR3 has 12 residues. Germline CDR1 reads SNHLY; CDR2 reads FYNNEI. V gave up 4 bases and J gave up 14 bases, with 14 bases separating them. A single record per CDR3 protein comes from TCRdb applying MiXCR to the reads. There are about 400,000 distinct CDR3 sequences in the sample; roughly 20% occur only once, and about 10% lies in the top ten. Sequencing was performed on PBMCs. The receptor's source is a human donor in good health (CMV status not recorded). Some clones in this sample may be carry-over from other donors' samples. The chain uses TRBV2 and TRBJ1-4; D is unresolved. This chain's CDR3 is CASSADGLELFF. The CDR3 region has the DNA TGTGCCAGCAGTGCCGACGGGCTCGAGCTGTTTTTT.